This T cell receptor (beta chain) comes out of a study of T-cell memory formation after mild COVID-19 (dated by TCRdb to the early 2020s). In the study overall: Most TCR sequence clusters were specific to one of the two donors. In two donors, T-cell clones that expanded and contracted after mild COVID-19 were tracked by sequencing TCRalpha and TCRbeta repertoires over time. Two young, previously healthy adult volunteers made up the cohort, one male and one female. What the authors observed across the whole study: Some responding clones were detected in pre-infection memory, suggesting pre-existing cross-reactive memory T cells joined the SARS-CoV-2 response. Clones that contracted from day 15 to 85 showed balanced CD4/CD8 phenotypes, whereas a second wave of clones that expanded from day 15 to 37 leaned towards CD4+. Only two mild cases were covered by the study, and larger cohorts that include severe cases with pre-infection samples were considered necessary. SARS-CoV-2 specificity was not confirmed for the second-wave clones peaking on day 37. Contracting CD4+ clones were found mainly in CM and EM memory subsets, while CD8+ clones were enriched in EMRA.

This clonotype was recorded at least ten times. The antigen it recognizes is unknown. No much larger clone is present one base from it, and per-base qualities are unavailable. Ficoll-Paque density gradient centrifugation was the method used to isolate PBMCs. The cysteine opens and the phenylalanine closes a CDR3 of 17 amino acids. Only the CDR3 region is kept as DNA, spanning 51 bases read in frame from base 1. A distance of 16 bases separates the germline ends of V and J, which lose 2 bases and 0 bases respectively. The germline V gene specifies SGHRS as CDR1 and YFSETQ as CDR2. Sequencing relied on an Illumina NovaSeq 6000. Using 5'RACE with constant-segment primers, TCRalpha and TCRbeta cDNA libraries were constructed, with sample barcodes and unique molecular identifiers added in the process. RNA was extracted from every sample with Trizol reagent. Libraries were amplified in two PCR steps, with a second sample barcode and Illumina TruSeq adapters added in the second step. Sequencing of libraries was performed on an Illumina NovaSeq with 2 x 150 bp paired-end reads. Per the original workflow: Reads were demultiplexed and collapsed into UMI-guided consensus sequences with migec v1.2.7. Using mixcr v2.1.11, UMI consensuses were aligned to TRA and TRB V and J templates and then assembled into clonotypes. A clonotype was counted as expanded or contracted only if both edgeR and NoisET called the change significant, with noise models trained on biological replicates. For edgeR calls, the thresholds were a false discovery rate-adjusted p below 0.01 and a log2 fold-change of 1. As an exploratory analysis of dynamics, PCA with hierarchical clustering was applied to max-normalized trajectories of the 1000 most abundant clonotypes. Separately sequenced CD4+ and CD8+ repertoires were used to assign the CD4 or CD8 phenotype of responding clones. Through fastp at Q25 and MiXCR, TCRdb rebuilt clones from the public reads, retaining in-frame beta chains. Here each entry gathers all rows of one CDR3 protein and keeps the most common genes and DNA. The V and J calls and clone size are TCRdb's, not the authors'. The sample has under 550,000 distinct CDR3 sequences on record, 18% of them singletons. The ten largest clones take up approximately 13% of the sample.

The specimen sequenced was PBMCs or a T cell subset sorted from them (not recorded which). The chain joins TRBV5-1 to TRBJ2-3; the D gene assignment is ambiguous. The TCR sequence derives from an adult woman who had mild COVID-19 (a few samples of this study predate the infection). The sample titles of this study are shuffled in the database, so cell type and time point are left out; the donor was told from shared clones. The CDR3 is CASSFTQVGPSTDTQYF. The DNA sequence is given as TGCGCCAGCAGCTTTACCCAGGTTGGCCCTAGCACAGATACGCAGTATTTT. Supplemented by the reference TRBV5-1 and TRBJ2-3 proteins around the CDR3, the complete variable domain is KAGVTQTPRYLIKTRGQQVTLSCSPISGHRSVSWYQQTPGQGLQFLFEYFSETQRNKGNFPGRFSGRQFSNSRSEMNVSTLELGDSALYLCASSFTQVGPSTDTQYFGPGTRLTVL.